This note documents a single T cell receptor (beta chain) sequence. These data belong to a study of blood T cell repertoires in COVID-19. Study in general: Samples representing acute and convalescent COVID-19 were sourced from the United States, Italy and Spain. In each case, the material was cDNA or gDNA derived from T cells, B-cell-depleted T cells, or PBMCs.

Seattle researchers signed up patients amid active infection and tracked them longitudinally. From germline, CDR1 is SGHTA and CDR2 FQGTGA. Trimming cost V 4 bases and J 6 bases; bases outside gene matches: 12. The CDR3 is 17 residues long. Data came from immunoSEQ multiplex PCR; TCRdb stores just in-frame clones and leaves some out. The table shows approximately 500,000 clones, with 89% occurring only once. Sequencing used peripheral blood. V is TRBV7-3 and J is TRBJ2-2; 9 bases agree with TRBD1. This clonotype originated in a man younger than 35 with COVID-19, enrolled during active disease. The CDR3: CASSSRGDRAYAGELFF. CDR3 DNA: TGTGCCAGCAGCTCCCGGGGGGACAGGGCTTATGCCGGGGAGCTGTTTTTT. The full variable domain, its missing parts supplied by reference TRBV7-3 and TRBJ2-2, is GAGVSQTPSNKVTEKGKYVELRCDPISGHTALYWYRQSLGQGPEFLIYFQGTGAADDSGLPNDRFFAVRPEGSVSTLKIQRTERGDSAVYLCASSSRGDRAYAGELFFGEGSRLTVL.